This TCR beta chain stems from a study of blood T cell repertoires in COVID-19. The V gene end was trimmed by 4 bases and the J gene end by 2 bases; junction bases not matched to a gene: 7. Per the germline V gene, CDR1 is GTSNPN and CDR2 is SVGIG (reference sequence). The CDR3 extends over 14 amino acids. The table came from immunoSEQ multiplex PCR; TCRdb's copy has only in-frame clones and leaves some out. This table holds about 250,000 clones, 65% to 85% found once. The clonotype was recovered from a woman aged 40-49 years who had recovered from COVID-19. Sequencing input: peripheral blood. This chain connects TRBV30 to TRBJ1-2; 7 nucleotides align to TRBD1. As DNA, the CDR3 is TGTGCCTGGAAGGGGGCTCTAGGGAACTATGGCTACACCTTC. Protein product: CAWKGALGNYGYTF. Using reference TRBV30 and TRBJ1-2 for the parts outside the CDR3, the full variable domain is SQTIHQWPATLVQPVGSPLSLECTVEGTSNPNLYWYRQAAGRGLQLLFYSVGIGQISSEVPQNLSASRPQDRQFILSSKKLLLSDSGFYLCAWKGALGNYGYTFGSGTRLTVV.